The clone carrying this T cell receptor beta chain has more than one count but fewer than ten. Antigen unknown. These data come from a study of beta chain features in type 1 diabetes. General study findings and limits: All four CD4+ subsets of Type 1 diabetes patients contained TCRB CDR3s that were moderately but significantly shorter. VDJ junctions sequenced from type 1 diabetes patients showed fewer insertions and more deletions.

Without exception, sorted populations had purity beyond 98%. Expressed TCRB transcripts were sequenced after all isolated RNA was converted to cDNA. Naive, central memory and regulatory T cell samples averaged about 3.57 million reads. Clones were sequenced by immunoSEQ multiplex PCR, and TCRdb holds only the in-frame ones, with some missing. This table has roughly 230,000 clones, over 7.5% appearing once. V was trimmed by 1 base and J by 0 bases, leaving 13 bases between them. The CDR3 extends over 16 amino acids. Germline V lookup: CDR1 GTSNPN, CDR2 SVGIG (reference sequence). The TCR sequence derives from a woman younger than 30 in good health. Sequenced sample: naive CD4+ T cells from blood. V usage is TRBV30 and J usage is TRBJ1-3, with a possible D match to TRBD1 (5 bases). For the CDR3, the DNA is TGTGCCTGGAGTGGGGGACTCAAGTACTCTGGAAACACCATATATTTT. Translation: CAWSGGLKYSGNTIYF.